Listed below are T cell receptor beta chains from one sample, sequenced in a study of molecular identifiers for immune sequencing clone quantification. TCRdb re-called the PCR reads through MiXCR, storing one row per CDR3 protein. The sample records 460,000 or so distinct CDR3 sequences, around 21% being singletons. What was sequenced was naive CD8+ T cells from blood, with Jurkat cell RNA spiked in. The receptor source for this set is a human donor in good health. Some libraries in this study had Jurkat cell RNA spiked in. The CDR3 runs from the conserved cysteine through the conserved F or W.

>TRBV29-1
CSAGLNEQFF
>TRBV20-1
CSARMDPIFDGYTF
>TRBV20-1
CSARGPLSEAFF
>TRBV11-3
CASSLGGTGQYF
>TRBV6-5
CASTQHGEQFF
>TRBV10-2
CASKIAGEETQYF
>TRBV27
CASQDEETQYF
>TRBV13
CASSCPLETSYEQYF
>TRBV12-3/TRBV12-4
CASSPALNTGELFF
>TRBV24-1
CATSDLIGTQYF
>TRBV28
CASSSIRYEQYF
>TRBV30
CAWAQGYEQYF
>TRBV5-4
CASSLDQGRAGAGYNEQFF
>TRBV7-3
CASSLTGAGSSYEQYF
>TRBV21-1
CASSAPPLNTEAFF
>TRBV28
CASSSVTWRAYLTSTDTQYF
>TRBV7-9
CASTTAGGKSYEQYF
>TRBV28
CASSLFYDNSYEQYF
>TRBV29-1
CSVEALDSPNYGYTF
>TRBV9
CASSVDLAGITDTQYF
>TRBV10-3
CAISESSSDSYEQYF
>TRBV29-1
CSVVEQEPSSGNTIYF
>TRBV7-2
CASSSNKGPWATNEKLFF
>TRBV6-6
CASSYSQGSEAFF
>TRBV27
CASSLAALYTDTQYF
>TRBV19
CASSSSSGPSREQYF
>TRBV11-2
CASSLQHEAFF
>TRBV27
CASSSRKLEVDEQFF
>TRBV9
CASSVAGLASPGELFF
>TRBV20-1
CSARVDRGHTEAFF
>TRBV27
CASSLWAGGKETQYF
>TRBV4-1
CASSKGQRVPEAFF
>TRBV28
CASSLHWDRGTYEQYF
>TRBV4-3
CASSQDVAGISYEQYF
>TRBV30
CAWSDGGASYNEQFF
>TRBV7-6
CASSGSKGTSGFEGETQYF
>TRBV15
CATSEAGGYEQYF
>TRBV30
CAWSDSSVNEQFF
>TRBV5-8
CASSFRQGLLNTEAFF
>TRBV28
CASSRTGTWTEAFF
>TRBV4-1
CASSQGQGIVYGYTF
>TRBV19
CASSEGGNEQYF
>TRBV4-2
CASSQDPEGGTLSYEQYF
>TRBV28
CASSKYGSSYNPPLHF
>TRBV4-3
CASSQKRAGTQETQYF
>TRBV28
CASSTTLPTGLISYEQYF
>TRBV12-3/TRBV12-4
CASSFQLLAKNIQYF
>TRBV7-9
CASSLLMRQSGANVLTF
>TRBV25-1
CASSNRDNSYEQYF
>TRBV3-1
CASRKSGDNQPQHF
>TRBV4-1
CASNSELGQGAEAFF
>TRBV27
CASSVFESYNEQFF
>TRBV10-3
CAISGDSHYEQYF
>TRBV3-1
CASSRSLTQYF
>TRBV12-3/TRBV12-4
CASSWTGLTDTQYF